The clone carrying this T cell receptor beta chain was seen a few times. The CDR3 is 16 amino acids. V was clipped by 1 base and J by 8 bases, with 19 bases between them. Germline CDR1 reads SGHAT; CDR2 reads FQNNGV. What was sequenced were expressed TCRB transcripts, since all of the isolated RNA had been reverse transcribed. Sequencing used immunoSEQ multiplex PCR; TCRdb keeps in-frame clones, though not all of them. The data contain roughly 300,000 clones, 14% of them singletons. This sample was taken from a study of beta chain features in type 1 diabetes. V is TRBV11-2 and J is TRBJ2-3; D gene uncertain. The material sequenced was central memory CD4+ T cells from blood. This sequence originates from a man aged 25-45 years in good health. CDR3 DNA sequence: TGTGCCAGCAGCTTAGTCTCTCCCTCCCAGGTTGCTACGCAGTATTTT. Protein product: CASSLVSPSQVATQYF.